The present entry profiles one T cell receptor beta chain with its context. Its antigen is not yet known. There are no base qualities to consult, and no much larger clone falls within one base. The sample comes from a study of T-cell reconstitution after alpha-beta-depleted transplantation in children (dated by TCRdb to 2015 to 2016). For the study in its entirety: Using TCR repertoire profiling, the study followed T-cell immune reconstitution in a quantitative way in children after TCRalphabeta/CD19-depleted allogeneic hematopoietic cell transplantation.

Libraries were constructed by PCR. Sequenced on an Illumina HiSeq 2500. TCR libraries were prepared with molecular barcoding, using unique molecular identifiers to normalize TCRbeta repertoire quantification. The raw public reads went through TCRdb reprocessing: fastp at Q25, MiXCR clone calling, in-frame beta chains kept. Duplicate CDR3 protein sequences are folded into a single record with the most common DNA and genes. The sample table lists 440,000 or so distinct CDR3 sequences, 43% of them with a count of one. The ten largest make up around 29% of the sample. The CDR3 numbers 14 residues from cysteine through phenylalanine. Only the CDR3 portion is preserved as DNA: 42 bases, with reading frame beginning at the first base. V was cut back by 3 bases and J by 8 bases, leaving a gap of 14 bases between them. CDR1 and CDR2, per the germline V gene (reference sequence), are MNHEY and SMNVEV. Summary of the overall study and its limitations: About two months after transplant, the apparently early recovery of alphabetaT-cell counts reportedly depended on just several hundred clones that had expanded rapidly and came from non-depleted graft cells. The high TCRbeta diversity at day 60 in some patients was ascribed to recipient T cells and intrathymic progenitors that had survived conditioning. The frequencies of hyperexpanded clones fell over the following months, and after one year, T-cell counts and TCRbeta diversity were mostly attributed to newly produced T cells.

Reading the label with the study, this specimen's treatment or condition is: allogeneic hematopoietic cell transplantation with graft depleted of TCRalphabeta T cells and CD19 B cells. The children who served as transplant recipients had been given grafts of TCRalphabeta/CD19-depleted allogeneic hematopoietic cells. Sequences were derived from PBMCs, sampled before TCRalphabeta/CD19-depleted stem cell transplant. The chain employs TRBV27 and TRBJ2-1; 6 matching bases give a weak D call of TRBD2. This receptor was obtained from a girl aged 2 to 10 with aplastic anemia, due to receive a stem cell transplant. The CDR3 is CASSLVGGMDEQFF. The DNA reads TGTGCCAGCAGTTTGGTTGGCGGGATGGATGAGCAGTTCTTC.